Listed here are 4 T cell receptor beta chains from one sample, sequenced in a study of T cell repertoires in cytomegalovirus infection. Antigens for these TCRs are unknown. TCRdb ran MiXCR on the reads and lists one entry per CDR3 protein. The sample carries approximately 470,000 distinct CDR3 sequences, about 42% recorded once. This sample comprised cultured PBMCs, obtained from culture after CMV antigen stimulation. These receptors all come from a human donor in good health (CMV status not recorded). Some clones in this sample may be carry-over from other donors' samples.

This clonotype was detected only a few times. The rearrangement joins TRBV6-6 to TRBJ1-1; D is unresolved. The CDR3 contains 14 residues. Germline lookup yields CDR1 MNHNY and CDR2 SVGAGI (reference sequence). V lost 6 bases and J lost 1, with 12 bases in between. CDR3 amino acids: CASSETSGNTEAFF. CDR3 DNA sequence: TGTGCCAGCAGCGAGACCTCAGGGAACACTGAAGCTTTCTTT.

This clonotype appeared a few times. The CDR3 nucleotides are TGTGCCAGCAGTTTAGTAGGGCAGCTGCCGGACGAGCAGTACTTC. Protein sequence: CASSLVGQLPDEQYF. V is TRBV28 and J is TRBJ2-7, with unresolved D. Germline CDR1 MDHEN, CDR2 SYDVKM. CDR3 length: 15 amino acids. Trimming left V 2 bases short and J 5 bases short, with 16 bases between.

This clonotype was detected only once. The rearrangement uses TRBV30 and TRBJ1-1; possibly TRBD1 for D (6 bases). V dropped 3 bases and J dropped 2 bases, with 16 bases sitting between them. CDR3 size: 15 residues. Germline V gene data show CDR1 as GTSNPN and CDR2 as SVGIG (reference sequence). This CDR3 reads CAWRYPGTLNTEAFF. As DNA, the CDR3 is TGTGCCTGGAGATACCCCGGGACACTTAACACTGAAGCTTTCTTT. The whole variable domain, remainder taken from reference TRBV30 and TRBJ1-1, is SQTIHQWPATLVQPVGSPLSLECTVEGTSNPNLYWYRQAAGRGLQLLFYSVGIGQISSEVPQNLSASRPQDRQFILSSKKLLLSDSGFYLCAWRYPGTLNTEAFFGQGTRLTVV.

The chain recombines TRBV11-1 with TRBJ2-4; D remains ambiguous. The CDR3 length is 12 residues. Germline V gene data show CDR1 as SGHAT and CDR2 as FQDESV (reference sequence). V lost 5 bases to trimming and J lost 8 bases, with 10 bases between them. CDR3 loop: CASSLSMDIQYF. The DNA for the CDR3 is TGTGCCAGCAGCCTCTCAATGGACATTCAGTACTTC.